This entry is about one T cell receptor beta chain. The data are from a study of blood T cell repertoires in COVID-19. Study-wide context: Nucleic acid was either cDNA or gDNA, and it came from T cells, B-cell-depleted T cells, or PBMCs.

The CDR3 loop spans 11 amino acids. V was shortened by 5 bases and J by 10 bases, with 9 bases between the two germline ends. Germline CDR1 reads SEHNR; CDR2 reads FQNEAQ (reference sequence). How the authors handled the data: By means of reference gene primer amplification, nucleated cell counts were estimated. Assay: immunoSEQ multiplex PCR; the TCRdb copy retains only in-frame clones and omits some. That table supplies the V and J calls and clone size; D and trimming were determined from the DNA. The sample includes more than 110,000 clones, roughly four fifths of them seen just once. The sample consisted of peripheral blood. The chain couples TRBV7-9 to TRBJ1-3; D is unresolved. This clonotype was sampled from a woman aged 55-69 years with acute or convalescent COVID-19. The CDR3 DNA sequence: TGTGCCAGCAGCCCACAGATAACCATATATTTT. Protein: CASSPQITIYF.